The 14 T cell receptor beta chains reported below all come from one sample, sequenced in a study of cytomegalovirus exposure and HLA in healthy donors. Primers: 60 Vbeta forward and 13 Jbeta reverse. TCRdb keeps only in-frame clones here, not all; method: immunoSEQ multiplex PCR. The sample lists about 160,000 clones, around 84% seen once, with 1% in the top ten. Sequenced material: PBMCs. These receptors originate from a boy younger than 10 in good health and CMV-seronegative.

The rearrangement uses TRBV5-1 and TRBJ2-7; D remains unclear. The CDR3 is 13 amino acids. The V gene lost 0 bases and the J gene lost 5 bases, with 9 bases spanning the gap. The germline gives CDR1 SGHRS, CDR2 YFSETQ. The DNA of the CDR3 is TGCGCCAGCAGCTTGGTGTTGGGCCACGAGCAGTACGTC. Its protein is CASSLVLGHEQYV.

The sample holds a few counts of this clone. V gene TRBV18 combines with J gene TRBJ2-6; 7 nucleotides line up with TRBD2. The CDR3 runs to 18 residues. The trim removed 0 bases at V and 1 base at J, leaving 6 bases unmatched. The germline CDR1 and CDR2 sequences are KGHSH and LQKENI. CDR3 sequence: CASSPPRLAASGANVLTF. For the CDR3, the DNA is TGTGCCAGCTCACCACCGCGACTAGCTGCTTCTGGGGCCAACGTCCTGACTTTC.

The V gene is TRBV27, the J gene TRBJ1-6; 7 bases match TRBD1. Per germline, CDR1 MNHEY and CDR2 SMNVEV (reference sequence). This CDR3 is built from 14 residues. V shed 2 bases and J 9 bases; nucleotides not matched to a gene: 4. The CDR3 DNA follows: TGTGCCAGCAGTTTACGGCAGGGGGGTTCACCCCTCCACTTT. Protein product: CASSLRQGGSPLHF.

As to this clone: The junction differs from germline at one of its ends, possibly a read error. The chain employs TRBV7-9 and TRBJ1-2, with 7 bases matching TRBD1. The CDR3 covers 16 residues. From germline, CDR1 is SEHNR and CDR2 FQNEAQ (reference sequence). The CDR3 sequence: CSSSPNRLGQPYGYTF. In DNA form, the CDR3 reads TGTTCCAGCAGTCCGAATCGACTGGGACAGCCCTATGGCTACACCTTC.

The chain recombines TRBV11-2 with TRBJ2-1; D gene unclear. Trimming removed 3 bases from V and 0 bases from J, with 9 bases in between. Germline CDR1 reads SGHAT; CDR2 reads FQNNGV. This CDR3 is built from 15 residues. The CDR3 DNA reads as TGTGCCAGCAGCTTTTACGCTAGCTCCTACAATGAGCAGTTCTTC. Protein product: CASSFYASSYNEQFF.

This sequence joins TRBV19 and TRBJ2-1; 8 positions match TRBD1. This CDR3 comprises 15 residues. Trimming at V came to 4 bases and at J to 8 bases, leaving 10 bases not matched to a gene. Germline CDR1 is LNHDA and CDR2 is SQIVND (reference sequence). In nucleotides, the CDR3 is TGTGCCAGTAGTACCGGGACAGGTGAGGTCCATGAGCAGTTCTTC. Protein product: CASSTGTGEVHEQFF.

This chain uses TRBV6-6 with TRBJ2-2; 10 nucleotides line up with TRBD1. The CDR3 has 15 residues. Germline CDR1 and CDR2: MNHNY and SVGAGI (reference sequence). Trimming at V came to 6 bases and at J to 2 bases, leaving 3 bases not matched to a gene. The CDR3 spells CASSQTGGNTGELFF. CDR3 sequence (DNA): TGTGCCAGCAGCCAGACAGGGGGCAACACCGGGGAGCTGTTTTTT.

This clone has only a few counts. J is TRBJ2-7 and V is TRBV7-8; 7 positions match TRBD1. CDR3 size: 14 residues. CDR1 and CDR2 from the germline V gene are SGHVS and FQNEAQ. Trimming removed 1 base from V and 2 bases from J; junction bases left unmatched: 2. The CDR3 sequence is CASSLVRGPYEQYV. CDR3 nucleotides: TGTGCCAGCAGCTTAGTAAGGGGGCCCTACGAGCAGTACGTC.

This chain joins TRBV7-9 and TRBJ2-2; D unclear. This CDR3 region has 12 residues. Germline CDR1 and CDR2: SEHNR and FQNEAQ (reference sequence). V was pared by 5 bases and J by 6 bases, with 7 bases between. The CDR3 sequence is CASSQAPGELFF. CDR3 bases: TGTGCCAGCAGCCAAGCTCCCGGGGAGCTGTTTTTT. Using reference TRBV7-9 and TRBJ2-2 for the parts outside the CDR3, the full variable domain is DTGVSQNPRHKITKRGQNVTFRCDPISEHNRLYWYRQTLGQGPEFLTYFQNEAQLEKSRLLSDRFSAERPKGSFSTLEIQRTEQGDSAMYLCASSQAPGELFFGEGSRLTVL.

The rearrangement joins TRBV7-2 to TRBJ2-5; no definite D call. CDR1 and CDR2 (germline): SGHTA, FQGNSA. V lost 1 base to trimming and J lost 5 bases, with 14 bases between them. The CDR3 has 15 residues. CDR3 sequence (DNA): TGTGCCAGCAGCTTAGGGAACAGTAAGGCGGAGACCCAGTACTTC. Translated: CASSLGNSKAETQYF.

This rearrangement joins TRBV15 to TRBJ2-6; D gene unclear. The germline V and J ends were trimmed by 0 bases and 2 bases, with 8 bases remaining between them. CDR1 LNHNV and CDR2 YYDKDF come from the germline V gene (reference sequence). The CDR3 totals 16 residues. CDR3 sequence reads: CATSRDLSPGANVLTF. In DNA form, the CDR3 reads TGTGCCACCAGCAGAGATCTGAGCCCTGGGGCCAACGTCCTGACTTTC. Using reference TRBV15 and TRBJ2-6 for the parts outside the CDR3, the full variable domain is DAMVIQNPRYQVTQFGKPVTLSCSQTLNHNVMYWYQQKSSQAPKLLFHYYDKDFNNEADTPDNFQSRRPNTSFCFLDIRSPGLGDTAMYLCATSRDLSPGANVLTFGAGSRLTVL.

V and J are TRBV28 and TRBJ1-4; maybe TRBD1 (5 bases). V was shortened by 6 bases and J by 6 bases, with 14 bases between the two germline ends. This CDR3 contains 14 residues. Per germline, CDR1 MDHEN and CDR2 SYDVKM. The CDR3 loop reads CASSVTGDDEKLFF. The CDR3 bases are TGTGCCAGCAGCGTGACGGGGGACGATGAAAAACTGTTTTTT.

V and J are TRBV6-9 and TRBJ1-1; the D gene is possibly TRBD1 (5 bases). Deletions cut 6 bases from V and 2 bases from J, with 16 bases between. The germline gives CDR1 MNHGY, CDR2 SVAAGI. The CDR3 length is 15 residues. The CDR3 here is CASRGGASSNTEAFF. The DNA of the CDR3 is TGTGCCAGCAGGGGCGGGGCGTCATCCAACACTGAAGCTTTCTTT.

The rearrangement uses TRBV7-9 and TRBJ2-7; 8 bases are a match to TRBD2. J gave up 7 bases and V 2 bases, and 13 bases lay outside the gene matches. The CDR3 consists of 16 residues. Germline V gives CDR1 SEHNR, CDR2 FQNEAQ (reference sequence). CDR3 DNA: TGTGCCAGCAGCTTACCAATCGGGAGGGCCAAGGGGGAGCAGTACTTC. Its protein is CASSLPIGRAKGEQYF.